The clone carrying this TCR beta chain is labeled as medium-sized. Its antigen remains unidentified. The germline gives CDR1 MNHEY, CDR2 SVGAGI. The V end lost 6 bases, the J end lost 8 bases, and 13 bases lay between the germline ends. The CDR3 has 13 residues. This entry belongs to a study of cytomegalovirus exposure and HLA in healthy donors. Across the whole study: There were nearly 120 million unique TCR beta sequences, drawn from some 180 million T cells, in an earlier analysis. Study-wide findings and caveats: Highly shared variants forming one cluster were likely a sequencing artifact.

Primers: 60 Vbeta forward and 13 Jbeta reverse. Here immunoSEQ multiplex PCR was the method, and the copy in TCRdb shows in-frame clones only, minus some. The sample records about 200,000 clones, 75% to 80% being singletons. J is TRBJ1-4 and V is TRBV6-5, with a possible D match to TRBD1 (6 bases). Sequenced material: PBMCs. The sequence came from a man between 18 and 35 years old in good health and CMV-seronegative. DNA for the CDR3: TGTGCCAGCAGGGCAGGGGCAGGAGAAAAACTGTTTTTT. It is translated as CASRAGAGEKLFF.